One and the same sample provided the 28 T cell receptor beta chains below, sequenced in a study of OX40 agonist ivuxolimab in advanced cancers. The repertoire was sequenced with immunoSEQ multiplex PCR; TCRdb's copy has only in-frame clones and lacks some. In the table there are around 100,000 clones, about 96% of which are singletons. The sequenced sample was CD4+ or CD8+ T cells sorted from blood, obtained in a trial of the OX40 agonist ivuxolimab. The receptors shown here come from an adult with an advanced solid tumor such as melanoma, head and neck, liver or kidney cancer.

This chain joins TRBV28 and TRBJ1-3; no clear D. The V gene lost 2 bases and the J gene lost 0 bases, with 8 bases spanning the gap. Germline CDR1 is MDHEN and CDR2 is SYDVKM. The CDR3 loop spans 15 amino acids. The CDR3 coding sequence is TGTGCCAGCAGTTTACGACGGATCTCTGGAAACACCATATATTTT. It encodes CASSLRRISGNTIYF.

J is TRBJ2-5 and V is TRBV4-1; tentatively, D is TRBD2 (6 bases). The CDR3 is 17 residues long. Germline V gene sequence: CDR1 MGHRA, CDR2 YSYEKL. V was cut by 1 base and J by 5 bases, with 20 bases left in between. Here the CDR3 reads CASSQAHRTKGMETQYF. CDR3 bases: TGCGCCAGCAGCCAAGCCCACCGGACTAAAGGGATGGAGACCCAGTACTTC.

V is TRBV6-5 and J is TRBJ2-7; 7 nucleotides line up with TRBD2. V was pared by 2 bases and J by 5 bases, with 6 bases of the junction left unmatched. Germline CDR1 is MNHEY and CDR2 is SVGAGI. This CDR3 contains 14 residues. CDR3 nucleotides: TGTGCCAGCAGTTACGGGGGGGGGAGGAACGAGCAGTACTTC. As protein: CASSYGGGRNEQYF.

The chain carries TRBV9 and TRBJ2-5; D perhaps matches TRBD1 (5 bases). This CDR3 spans 14 amino acids. Germline V gene lookup returns CDR1 SGDLS and CDR2 YYNGEE. Trimming cost V 3 bases and J 5 bases, with 14 bases left between them. The CDR3 bases are TGTGCCAGCAGCGAAAGGGGTTTAGGGGAGACCCAGTACTTC. It encodes CASSERGLGETQYF.

V gene TRBV7-8 combines with J gene TRBJ2-7; D not certain. V lost 1 base and J 7 bases, leaving 17 bases between the germline ends. The CDR3 extends over 15 amino acids. CDR1 is SGHVS and CDR2 is FQNEAQ in the germline V gene. The CDR3 protein is CASSLERGPTGEQYF. The CDR3 DNA is TGTGCCAGCAGCTTAGAAAGAGGACCTACGGGTGAGCAGTACTTC.

The CDR3 bases are TGTGCCAGCAGCCCCCGGGACTCGTCCTCTGGGGCCAACGTCCTGACTTTC. Amino acid sequence: CASSPRDSSSGANVLTF. The gene calls are TRBV7-9 and TRBJ2-6, with D possibly TRBD2 on 6 matching bases. Per the germline V gene, CDR1 is SEHNR and CDR2 is FQNEAQ (reference sequence). The CDR3 totals 17 residues. Between the trimmed V and J ends, which lost 5 bases and 0 bases, there was a span of 14 bases.

The chain recombines TRBV10-1 with TRBJ2-3; 8 positions match TRBD2. In germline, CDR1 is WNHNN, CDR2 SYGVQD (reference sequence). The trim removed 3 bases at V and 6 bases at J, leaving 11 bases unmatched. The CDR3 is 16 residues long. The CDR3 DNA follows: TGCGCCAGCAGTGATGGTAGCGGGGAGGGATTCGATACGCAGTATTTT. This sequence encodes CASSDGSGEGFDTQYF.

CDR3 sequence reads: CASSSPETNPDEQYF. As DNA, the CDR3 is TGTGCCAGCAGCTCCCCGGAGACAAACCCGGACGAGCAGTACTTC. This chain links TRBV7-9 with TRBJ2-7, with D hard to call. The length of the CDR3 is 15 residues. CDR1 and CDR2 from the germline V gene are SEHNR and FQNEAQ (reference sequence). V lost 4 bases, J lost 5 bases, and 18 bases lay in between.

The chain carries TRBV19 and TRBJ2-7; D possibly corresponds to TRBD2 (6 bases). Germline V gene sequence: CDR1 LNHDA, CDR2 SQIVND (reference sequence). The CDR3 is 15 residues long. V gave up 6 bases and J gave up 4 bases, with 19 bases separating them. CDR3 DNA: TGTGCCAGTAGCACTATAGCGGAGAGGATGTACGAGCAGTACTTC. Its translation: CASSTIAERMYEQYF.

The chain combines TRBV6-5 with TRBJ1-5; D perhaps matches TRBD1 (5 bases). The CDR3 runs 14 residues. V lost 8 bases and J 0 bases, leaving 11 bases between the germline ends. In germline, CDR1 is MNHEY, CDR2 SVGAGI. CDR3 protein: CASAGQPSNQPQHF. The CDR3 coding sequence is TGTGCCAGCGCAGGACAACCTAGCAATCAGCCCCAGCATTTT.

The V and J genes are TRBV2 and TRBJ1-6, with unresolved D. From germline, CDR1 is SNHLY and CDR2 FYNNEI. The CDR3 loop spans 18 amino acids. Trimming left V 2 bases short and J 0 bases short, with 14 bases between. CDR3 bases: TGTGCCAGCAGTGAAAGAGACCCAGCGAGCTCCTATAATTCACCCCTCCACTTT. Amino acids: CASSERDPASSYNSPLHF.

V usage is TRBV19 and J usage is TRBJ1-3, with D perhaps matching TRBD1 (6 bases). The germline CDR1 and CDR2 sequences are LNHDA and SQIVND (reference sequence). Trimming cost V 10 bases and J 2 bases, with 9 bases left between them. CDR3 length: 12 residues. The CDR3 reads CAITGTGNTIYF. Here the CDR3 DNA reads TGTGCCATCACAGGGACTGGAAACACCATATATTTT.

This chain links TRBV28 with TRBJ2-5, with 15 positions matching TRBD2. The V gene end was trimmed by 6 bases and the J gene end by 5 bases; junction bases not matched to a gene: 10. The germline V gene has CDR1 MDHEN and CDR2 SYDVKM. There are 17 residues in the CDR3. The CDR3 DNA sequence: TGTGCCAGCAGCTCCTTCGGACTAGCGGGAGGGGAGGAGACCCAGTACTTC. This encodes CASSSFGLAGGEETQYF.

The chain combines TRBV28 with TRBJ2-1, with no clear D. The CDR3 extends over 15 amino acids. From germline, CDR1 is MDHEN and CDR2 SYDVKM. V was pared by 2 bases and J by 0 bases, with 8 bases between. The CDR3: CASSLVPPSYNEQFF. The CDR3, as DNA: TGTGCCAGCAGTTTAGTGCCACCCTCCTACAATGAGCAGTTCTTC.

The V gene is TRBV6-5, the J gene TRBJ2-7; D is unresolved. This CDR3 comprises 13 residues. Germline-derived CDR1 and CDR2 are MNHEY and SVGAGI. V lost 2 bases and J lost 2, with 7 bases in between. In DNA, the CDR3 is TGTGCCAGCAGTTACAAGAATACCTACGAGCAGTACTTC. Translated, it gives CASSYKNTYEQYF.

The chain is built from TRBV19 and TRBJ1-4; D unclear. V shed 5 bases and J shed 7 bases, with 11 bases lying between them. Germline CDR1 LNHDA, CDR2 SQIVND (reference sequence). The CDR3 is 13 amino acids. CDR3 sequence: CASSGFGVEKLFF. Here the CDR3 DNA reads TGTGCCAGTAGTGGTTTCGGGGTTGAAAAACTGTTTTTT. The entire variable domain, with the rest obtained from reference TRBV19 and TRBJ1-4, is as follows: DGGITQSPKYLFRKEGQNVTLSCEQNLNHDAMYWYRQDPGQGLRLIYYSQIVNDFQKGDIAEGYSVSREKKESFPLTVTSAQKNPTAFYLCASSGFGVEKLFFGSGTQLSVL.

In regard to this clone: Here the CDR3 omits its conserved ending phenylalanine or tryptophan, so a read error is the likely source. The chain employs TRBV28 and TRBJ1-1; weak D call: TRBD1 (6 bases). The germline V and J ends were trimmed by 11 bases and 1 base, with 14 bases remaining between them. Germline V gene data show CDR1 as MDHEN and CDR2 as SYDVKM. The CDR3 is 13 residues long. The CDR3 DNA sequence: TGTGCCTCGGGGGCGGGTGGGAACACTGAAGCTTTCCTT. This sequence encodes CASGAGGNTEAFL.

This chain connects TRBV10-2 to TRBJ2-1, with D perhaps TRBD2 (7 bases). Germline-derived CDR1 and CDR2 are WSHSY and SAAADI. V was pared by 4 bases and J by 0 bases, with 10 bases between. CDR3 length: 15 residues. The CDR3 coding sequence is TGCGCCAGCAGTGCCGGGGGGCTCTCCTACAATGAGCAGTTCTTC. It codes for CASSAGGLSYNEQFF.

J is TRBJ2-7 and V is TRBV19, with TRBD2 matching 7 bases. The CDR3 runs to 14 residues. Germline V gives CDR1 LNHDA, CDR2 SQIVND (reference sequence). The V and J ends lost 7 bases and 1 base, in that order; junction bases with no gene match: 7. The CDR3 is CASKVGGRSYEQYF. The CDR3 DNA is TGTGCCAGTAAGGTAGGCGGGAGATCCTACGAGCAGTACTTC.

The chain links TRBV7-9 to TRBJ2-4; D remains ambiguous. V gave up 5 bases and J gave up 1 base, with 15 bases separating them. Germline lookup yields CDR1 SEHNR and CDR2 FQNEAQ (reference sequence). This CDR3 contains 16 residues. The CDR3 sequence: CASSINSAIAKNIQYF. CDR3 DNA sequence: TGTGCCAGCAGCATCAACTCCGCCATTGCCAAAAACATTCAGTACTTC. Combining the CDR3 with reference TRBV7-9 and TRBJ2-4 gives the whole variable domain DTGVSQNPRHKITKRGQNVTFRCDPISEHNRLYWYRQTLGQGPEFLTYFQNEAQLEKSRLLSDRFSAERPKGSFSTLEIQRTEQGDSAMYLCASSINSAIAKNIQYFGAGTRLSVL.

The rearrangement links TRBV29-1 to TRBJ1-2, with 7 nucleotides matching TRBD1. Trimming took 1 base from V and 8 from J; bases not matched to a gene: 10. The CDR3 length is 14 residues. CDR1 and CDR2 from the germline V gene are SQVTM and ANQGSEA. The CDR3 loop is CSVEANRGKEGYTF. DNA of the CDR3: TGCAGCGTTGAAGCTAACAGGGGAAAAGAAGGCTACACCTTC.

The chain links TRBV2 to TRBJ2-5, with TRBD2 identical over 11 bases. CDR1 and CDR2 from the germline V gene are SNHLY and FYNNEI. The CDR3 extends over 20 amino acids. Trimming at V came to 6 bases and at J to 2 bases, leaving 20 bases not matched to a gene. The CDR3 is CASSRNKNKTSGDIQETQYF. DNA for the CDR3: TGTGCCAGCAGCCGCAACAAGAACAAGACTAGCGGGGACATACAAGAGACCCAGTACTTC.

The gene calls are TRBV6-5 and TRBJ1-1; the D is unclear. This CDR3 comprises 13 residues. Germline CDR1 reads MNHEY; CDR2 reads SVGAGI. V gave up 6 bases and J gave up 0 bases, with 8 bases separating them. The chain's CDR3 is CASSSRMNTEAFF. CDR3 DNA sequence: TGTGCCAGCAGCTCCCGGATGAACACTGAAGCTTTCTTT.

Only one count was recorded for this clone. The V and J genes are TRBV4-2 and TRBJ2-1; D is unclear. From germline, CDR1 is LGHNA and CDR2 YNFKEQ. V gave up 1 base and J gave up 0 bases, with 7 bases separating them. The CDR3 sequence is 15 residues long. The CDR3 DNA reads TGTGCCAGCAGCCAAGGGTCGAGCTCCTACAATGAGCAGTTCTTC. Translated, it gives CASSQGSSSYNEQFF.

The chain has TRBV19 and TRBJ1-5, with D perhaps matching TRBD1 (5 bases). CDR3 length equals 13 residues. CDR1 is LNHDA and CDR2 is SQIVND in the germline V gene (reference sequence). With 1 base removed from V and 5 bases from J, the gap between germline ends came to 6 bases. In DNA, the CDR3 is TGTGCCAGTAGTATAGGGGGGTATCAGCCCCAGCATTTT. This encodes CASSIGGYQPQHF.

The CDR3 region is CASSLVASGDSYNEQFF. CDR3 bases: TGTGCCAGCAGCTTAGTCGCTAGCGGGGATAGCTACAATGAGCAGTTCTTC. The chain uses TRBV7-6 and TRBJ2-1; 9 bases are shared with TRBD2. CDR3 length equals 17 residues. Trimming took 1 base from V and 3 from J; bases not matched to a gene: 7. Germline V gene data show CDR1 as SGHVS and CDR2 as FNYEAQ.

CDR3 amino acids: CASSLFSGVNEQFF. The CDR3 DNA is TGTGCCAGCAGTTTATTTTCGGGGGTCAATGAGCAGTTCTTC. The chain links TRBV27 to TRBJ2-1; tentative D call: TRBD2 (6 bases). V lost 1 base and J lost 6, with 10 bases in between. The germline V gene encodes CDR1 MNHEY and CDR2 SMNVEV (reference sequence). This CDR3 has 14 residues.

This chain connects TRBV7-8 to TRBJ2-2, with TRBD1 matching 10 bases. CDR3 length equals 16 residues. CDR1 and CDR2 from the germline V gene are SGHVS and FQNEAQ. V shed 1 base and J 3 bases; nucleotides not matched to a gene: 2. CDR3 sequence: CASSLVGQGDTGELFF. CDR3 coding DNA: TGTGCCAGCAGCTTAGTAGGACAGGGGGACACCGGGGAGCTGTTTTTT. The full variable domain, completed using reference TRBV7-8 and TRBJ2-2, is GAGVSQSPRYKVAKRGQDVALRCDPISGHVSLFWYQQALGQGPEFLTYFQNEAQLDKSGLPSDRFFAERPEGSVSTLKIQRTQQEDSAVYLCASSLVGQGDTGELFFGEGSRLTVL.